Listed below are T cell receptor beta chains from one sample, sequenced in a study of blood T cell repertoires in COVID-19. Using immunoSEQ multiplex PCR, the repertoire was profiled, and TCRdb retains in-frame clones only, with some absent. The sample carries some 130,000 clones, about 89% recorded once. The sequencing input was peripheral blood. The receptors shown here come from a man in his 60s with active or convalescent COVID-19. The CDR3 runs from the conserved cysteine through the conserved F or W. The D gene is left open where the match is weak. Some rows mark clone size as missing; the rest say once, few, many or name a class of expanded clone.

D gene: TRBD1
clone size: .
V gene: TRBV7-9
J gene: TRBJ2-5
CDR3 DNA: TGTGCCAGCAGCACGACAGGGGGAGAGACCCAGTACTTC
CDR3 protein: CASSTTGGETQYF

D gene: .
clone size: .
V gene: TRBV7-9
J gene: TRBJ2-3
CDR3 DNA: TGTGCCAGCAGCTCACCCCGCGCGGCGACGTCCACAGATACGCAGTATTTT
CDR3 protein: CASSSPRAATSTDTQYF

D gene: .
clone size: many
V gene: TRBV6-6
J gene: TRBJ1-5
CDR3 DNA: TGTGCCAGCCATCTCACCATGAGGAGCAATCAGCCCCAGCATTTT
CDR3 protein: CASHLTMRSNQPQHF

D gene: TRBD1
clone size: .
V gene: TRBV6-2/TRBV6-3
J gene: TRBJ2-2
CDR3 DNA: TGTGCCAGCAGTTACTCACCACCGGGACAGGGGAAGAGTACCGGGGAGCTGTTTTTT
CDR3 protein: CASSYSPPGQGKSTGELFF

D gene: .
clone size: .
V gene: TRBV2
J gene: TRBJ1-1
CDR3 DNA: TGTGCCAGCAGTGAAGAACTGTTCCTTGAAGCTTTCTTT
CDR3 protein: CASSEELFLEAFF

D gene: TRBD1
clone size: .
V gene: TRBV7-6
J gene: TRBJ1-6
CDR3 DNA: TGTGCCAGCAGAAAAGAGGGGACAGGGGGGTCACCCCTCCACTTT
CDR3 protein: CASRKEGTGGSPLHF

D gene: .
clone size: .
V gene: TRBV27
J gene: TRBJ1-3
CDR3 DNA: TGTGCCAGCAGTCCAGGGAACTCTGGAAACACCATATATTTT
CDR3 protein: CASSPGNSGNTIYF

D gene: .
clone size: .
V gene: TRBV27
J gene: TRBJ2-4
CDR3 DNA: TGTGCCAGCAGATTTACAGGAGCTGGAAACATTCAGTACTTC
CDR3 protein: CASRFTGAGNIQYF

D gene: .
clone size: .
V gene: TRBV9
J gene: TRBJ2-3
CDR3 DNA: TGTGCCAGCAGCGTGGGAGCAAGCTCACTGGATACGCAGTATTTT
CDR3 protein: CASSVGASSLDTQYF

D gene: TRBD1
clone size: .
V gene: TRBV2
J gene: TRBJ2-5
CDR3 DNA: TGTGCCACCAGGCAGGGGGCGGTGAAGACCCAGTACTTC
CDR3 protein: CATRQGAVKTQYF

D gene: .
clone size: once
V gene: TRBV11-3
J gene: TRBJ2-1
CDR3 DNA: TGTGCCAGCAGCCCCGGAGCAACTTACAATGAGCAGTTCTTC
CDR3 protein: CASSPGATYNEQFF

D gene: TRBD2
clone size: .
V gene: TRBV24-1
J gene: TRBJ2-1
CDR3 DNA: TGTGCCACCAGTGACCCCGGACTAGTGCCATCGTATGAGCAGTTCTTC
CDR3 protein: CATSDPGLVPSYEQFF

D gene: .
clone size: .
V gene: TRBV6-2/TRBV6-3
J gene: TRBJ1-1
CDR3 DNA: TGTGCCAGCAGTTACCGAATCCTGGACAGCTTGAACACTGAAGCTTTCTTT
CDR3 protein: CASSYRILDSLNTEAFF

D gene: .
clone size: .
V gene: TRBV6-2/TRBV6-3
J gene: TRBJ2-1
CDR3 DNA: TGTGCCAGCAGTTACTCGACAGCCCCCTACAATGAGCAGTTCTTC
CDR3 protein: CASSYSTAPYNEQFF

D gene: .
clone size: .
V gene: TRBV7-2
J gene: TRBJ2-1
CDR3 DNA: TGTGCCAGCAGCTTAGCGGGAGTAACCTACAATGAGCAGTTCTTC
CDR3 protein: CASSLAGVTYNEQFF

D gene: TRBD2
clone size: .
V gene: TRBV28
J gene: TRBJ2-7
CDR3 DNA: TGTGCCAGCAGTTTATGGGCTAGCGGCTACGAGCAGTACTTC
CDR3 protein: CASSLWASGYEQYF

D gene: .
clone size: .
V gene: TRBV19
J gene: TRBJ2-7
CDR3 DNA: TGTGCCAGTAGTATAGTAGGCGGAGGATACGAGCAGTACTTC
CDR3 protein: CASSIVGGGYEQYF

D gene: .
clone size: .
V gene: TRBV25-1
J gene: TRBJ1-6
CDR3 DNA: TGTGCCTCTAGCAGCTATAATTCACCCCTCCACTTT
CDR3 protein: CASSSYNSPLHF

D gene: TRBD2
clone size: .
V gene: TRBV2
J gene: TRBJ2-2
CDR3 DNA: TGTGCCAGCAGGGGACTAGCCCCCACCGGGGAGCTGTTTTTT
CDR3 protein: CASRGLAPTGELFF

D gene: .
clone size: .
V gene: TRBV7-2
J gene: TRBJ2-5
CDR3 DNA: TGTGCCAGCAGCTTAGCAGGGGGTGCGACCGGGACCCAGTACTTC
CDR3 protein: CASSLAGGATGTQYF

D gene: .
clone size: .
V gene: TRBV30
J gene: TRBJ2-7
CDR3 DNA: TGTGCCTGGAGTAGGGGTGGGCTATCCTACGAGCAGTACTTC
CDR3 protein: CAWSRGGLSYEQYF

D gene: .
clone size: .
V gene: TRBV18
J gene: TRBJ2-7
CDR3 DNA: TGTGCCAGCTCACCGCAGGTCTCGGTTGGCTACGAGCAGTACTTC
CDR3 protein: CASSPQVSVGYEQYF

D gene: .
clone size: .
V gene: TRBV2
J gene: TRBJ1-2
CDR3 DNA: TGTGCCAGCAGAATTGGGAGCACTAACTATGGCTACACCTTC
CDR3 protein: CASRIGSTNYGYTF

D gene: TRBD1
clone size: .
V gene: TRBV18
J gene: TRBJ1-6
CDR3 DNA: TGTGCCAGCTCACCGGGACAGCTGAATTCACCCCTCCACTTT
CDR3 protein: CASSPGQLNSPLHF

D gene: TRBD1
clone size: .
V gene: TRBV27
J gene: TRBJ2-5
CDR3 DNA: TGTGCCAGCAGTCCCGGACAGGGGGCTTGGGAGACCCAGTACTTC
CDR3 protein: CASSPGQGAWETQYF

D gene: .
clone size: once
V gene: TRBV5-1
J gene: TRBJ2-1
CDR3 DNA: TGCGCCAGCAGCTTGGTTGGGGGGGCAAGCAATGAGCAGTTCTTC
CDR3 protein: CASSLVGGASNEQFF

D gene: TRBD2
clone size: .
V gene: TRBV19
J gene: TRBJ2-3
CDR3 DNA: TGTGCCAGCGCTAGGGGCGGGAGCGCAGATACGCAGTATTTT
CDR3 protein: CASARGGSADTQYF

D gene: .
clone size: .
V gene: TRBV28
J gene: TRBJ1-4
CDR3 DNA: TGTGCCAGCAGCCCCGGTGGAGGGGTGGGTGAAAAACTGTTTTTT
CDR3 protein: CASSPGGGVGEKLFF

D gene: .
clone size: .
V gene: TRBV3-1/TRBV3-2
J gene: TRBJ2-3
CDR3 DNA: TGTGCCAGCAGCCAAGCCGGAGGGGTCACAGATACGCAGTATTTT
CDR3 protein: CASSQAGGVTDTQYF

D gene: .
clone size: .
V gene: TRBV30
J gene: TRBJ2-5
CDR3 DNA: TGTGCCTGGAGTGTATTAGCGAAGGAGACCCAGTACTTC
CDR3 protein: CAWSVLAKETQYF

D gene: TRBD1
clone size: .
V gene: TRBV19
J gene: TRBJ2-1
CDR3 DNA: TGTGCCAGTAGTATCGAAGGACGGGACAGCCTAGACAATGAGCAGTTCTTC
CDR3 protein: CASSIEGRDSLDNEQFF

D gene: TRBD1
clone size: .
V gene: TRBV23-1
J gene: TRBJ2-7
CDR3 DNA: TGCGCCAGCAGTCGACGAAGACAGGGTCGATCCTACGAGCAGTACTTC
CDR3 protein: CASSRRRQGRSYEQYF

D gene: TRBD2
clone size: .
V gene: TRBV28
J gene: TRBJ2-3
CDR3 DNA: TGTGCCAGCAGTTTAGGTGGGGGGGGAGATACGCAGTATTTT
CDR3 protein: CASSLGGGGDTQYF

D gene: TRBD1
clone size: once
V gene: TRBV27
J gene: TRBJ1-4
CDR3 DNA: TGTGCCAGCAGATCCGGGACAGGGAAAAATGAAAAACTGTTTTTT
CDR3 protein: CASRSGTGKNEKLFF

D gene: .
clone size: .
V gene: TRBV2
J gene: TRBJ1-5
CDR3 DNA: TGTGCCAGCAGCGACACTGATCAGCCCCAGCATTTT
CDR3 protein: CASSDTDQPQHF

D gene: .
clone size: few
V gene: TRBV28
J gene: TRBJ2-5
CDR3 DNA: TGTGCCAGCAGTGGGGGCCCAAGAGAGGGGTACTTC
CDR3 protein: CASSGGPREGYF

D gene: TRBD1
clone size: .
V gene: TRBV18
J gene: TRBJ2-3
CDR3 DNA: TGTGCCAGCTCACCGAATAAAGACAGGGCAGATACGCAGTATTTT
CDR3 protein: CASSPNKDRADTQYF

D gene: .
clone size: .
V gene: TRBV4-2
J gene: TRBJ2-3
CDR3 DNA: TGTGCCAGCAGCCCCCGTGTGGGGGGAGATACGCAGTATTTT
CDR3 protein: CASSPRVGGDTQYF

D gene: TRBD2
clone size: .
V gene: TRBV28
J gene: TRBJ2-3
CDR3 DNA: TGTGCCAGCAGAGCTCTAGCGGGAGGCACAGATACGCAGTATTTT
CDR3 protein: CASRALAGGTDTQYF

D gene: TRBD2
clone size: .
V gene: TRBV28
J gene: TRBJ2-7
CDR3 DNA: TGTGCCACCCGGGGAGCGGGAAGCTCCTACGAGCAGTACTTC
CDR3 protein: CATRGAGSSYEQYF

D gene: .
clone size: .
V gene: TRBV28
J gene: TRBJ1-4
CDR3 DNA: TGTGCCAGCAGTTTCCCGGGACAACGTAATGAAAAACTGTTTTTT
CDR3 protein: CASSFPGQRNEKLFF

D gene: TRBD2
clone size: once
V gene: TRBV9
J gene: TRBJ2-3
CDR3 DNA: TGTGCCAGCAGCCCGCTAACGGGAGGAACAGATACGCAGTATTTT
CDR3 protein: CASSPLTGGTDTQYF

D gene: .
clone size: .
V gene: TRBV28
J gene: TRBJ1-2
CDR3 DNA: TGTGCCAGCAGTTTAACGGAGCAATCCTATGGCTACACCTTC
CDR3 protein: CASSLTEQSYGYTF

D gene: .
clone size: few
V gene: TRBV9
J gene: TRBJ2-1
CDR3 DNA: TGTGCCAGCAGCGTAGGACAGAATTCCTACAATGAGCAGTTCTTC
CDR3 protein: CASSVGQNSYNEQFF

D gene: .
clone size: .
V gene: TRBV28
J gene: TRBJ1-4
CDR3 DNA: TGTGCCAGCAGTGGCAGCGCGGGGACTAATGAAAAACTGTTTTTT
CDR3 protein: CASSGSAGTNEKLFF

D gene: .
clone size: once
V gene: TRBV27
J gene: TRBJ1-1
CDR3 DNA: TGTGCCAGCAGTTTTCAGGGGATGAACACTGAAGCTTTCTTT
CDR3 protein: CASSFQGMNTEAFF

D gene: .
clone size: .
V gene: TRBV19
J gene: TRBJ2-4
CDR3 DNA: TGTGCCAGTAAACTAAATGGGGGGATAGCCAAAAACATTCAGTACTTC
CDR3 protein: CASKLNGGIAKNIQYF